This passage covers 18 T cell receptor beta chains from one sample sequenced in a study of Ad26.COV2.S vaccination and SARS-CoV-2 variants (dated by TCRdb to about 2021). The method was the immunoSEQ multiplex PCR assay. TCRdb holds this immuneACCESS table with in-frame rearrangements only. Some clones are missing; in checked studies, unresolved V genes explain under half, and the rest has no known cause. The table for this sample lists 300,000 to 400,000 clones; about 92% of them were counted only once. 3% to 5% of the sample belongs to the ten largest clones. This sample's time point label indicates: individuals recovered from natural SARS-CoV-2 infection. Sequences were derived from peripheral blood, sampled after recovery from COVID-19. The receptors here all came from a human donor who had recovered from COVID-19.

The V gene is TRBV2, the J gene TRBJ2-4, with TRBD1 matching 10 bases. Germline-derived CDR1 and CDR2 are SNHLY and FYNNEI. Unmatched junction bases numbered 1, after V lost 8 bases and J lost 3 bases. The CDR3 loop spans 13 amino acids. CDR3 nucleotide sequence: TGTGCCAGCGGGGACAGGGGCAAAAACATTCAGTACTTC. Encoded protein: CASGDRGKNIQYF.

The chain uses TRBV13 and TRBJ2-5; 12 bases map to TRBD2. V was clipped by 5 bases and J by 2 bases; unmatched bases: 6. Germline values: CDR1 PRHDT, CDR2 FYEKMQ (reference sequence). The CDR3 spans 16 residues. CDR3 amino acids: CASSHTGTSGQETQYF. The DNA of the CDR3 is TGTGCCAGCAGCCATACCGGGACTAGCGGGCAAGAGACCCAGTACTTC.

This chain connects TRBV3-1 (or the pseudogene TRBV3-2) to TRBJ1-3; D not resolved. CDR3 length: 14 amino acids. Germline assignment: CDR1 LGHDT and CDR2 YNNKEL (reference sequence). Trimming removed 2 bases from V and 0 bases from J, with 5 bases in between. CDR3 sequence reads: CASSQLDSGNTIYF. The CDR3, as DNA: TGTGCCAGCAGCCAACTAGACTCTGGAAACACCATATATTTT.

The gene calls are TRBV7-2 and TRBJ1-1; the D is unclear. The CDR3 runs to 15 residues. CDR1 and CDR2 (germline): SGHTA, FQGNSA. V dropped 5 bases and J dropped 3 bases, with 16 bases sitting between them. The CDR3 sequence is CASSGSHALDTEAFF. The CDR3 DNA is TGTGCCAGCAGCGGGTCCCACGCACTGGACACTGAAGCTTTCTTT.

V is TRBV5-5 and J is TRBJ2-1, with 16 bases lining up with TRBD2. The CDR3 has 19 amino acids. Germline trimming cut 3 bases from V and 9 bases from J; bases unmatched to any gene: 15. The germline V gene has CDR1 SGHKS and CDR2 YYEKEE (reference sequence). The CDR3 DNA reads TGTGCCAGCAGCTCGGTCCCGGGACTAGCGGGGGGGCGACATGCTGAGCAGTTCTTC. Translating it yields CASSSVPGLAGGRHAEQFF.

The V call is TRBV6-2 or TRBV6-3, the J call TRBJ1-5; D unclear. The CDR3 has 17 amino acids. Germline V gives CDR1 MNHEY, CDR2 SVGEGT. Trimming took 3 bases from V and 0 from J, leaving 15 bases between them. The CDR3 nucleotides read TGTGCCAGCAGTTATAGAGGAAGGACTTATAGCAATCAGCCCCAGCATTTT. Translated, it gives CASSYRGRTYSNQPQHF.

This chain links TRBV7-2 with TRBJ2-5, with a possible D match to TRBD1 (6 bases). V shed 4 bases and J shed 2 bases, with 14 bases lying between them. CDR3 length: 15 residues. The germline V gene encodes CDR1 SGHTA and CDR2 FQGNSA. This chain's CDR3 is CASSSLGQTQETQYF. The CDR3 DNA sequence: TGTGCCAGCAGCTCGCTTGGACAGACTCAAGAGACCCAGTACTTC.

The J gene is TRBJ2-7, the V gene TRBV10-1, with 10 bases that match TRBD1. Germline trimming cut 3 bases from V and 2 bases from J; bases unmatched to any gene: 4. The CDR3 totals 15 residues. CDR1 WNHNN and CDR2 SYGVQD come from the germline V gene (reference sequence). The CDR3 sequence: CASSDPGTGAYEQYF. The DNA of the CDR3 is TGCGCCAGCAGTGACCCCGGGACAGGGGCCTACGAGCAGTACTTC.

V and J are TRBV2 and TRBJ1-5; D not resolved. Germline CDR1 reads SNHLY; CDR2 reads FYNNEI. The CDR3 loop spans 14 amino acids. Between the trimmed V and J ends, which lost 3 bases and 1 base, there was a span of 7 bases. The CDR3 here is CASSDMLSNQPQHF. The CDR3 nucleotides read TGTGCCAGCAGTGATATGCTGAGCAATCAGCCCCAGCATTTT.

This sequence joins TRBV2 and TRBJ2-2; 10 nucleotides line up with TRBD1. The junction had 6 bases not matched to a gene; V was cut back by 5 bases and J by 6 bases. The CDR3 has 15 residues. Germline V gives CDR1 SNHLY, CDR2 FYNNEI. CDR3 sequence reads: CASSRRTGGSGELFF. CDR3 sequence (DNA): TGTGCCAGCAGTCGGCGGACAGGGGGGTCCGGGGAGCTGTTTTTT.

This clone was counted once. The chain joins TRBV6-5 to TRBJ2-5; 8 bases match TRBD1. Germline CDR1 is MNHEY and CDR2 is SVGAGI. V was clipped by 10 bases and J by 5 bases; unmatched bases: 9. CDR3 size: 13 residues. The CDR3 here is CATQGTGGETQYF. Here the CDR3 DNA reads TGTGCCACCCAGGGGACAGGAGGGGAGACCCAGTACTTC.

This clone was observed a single time. The chain couples TRBV6-5 to TRBJ2-1; D unclear. V lost 5 bases and J lost 7, with 9 bases in between. The CDR3 is 12 residues long. The germline V gene has CDR1 MNHEY and CDR2 SVGAGI. CDR3 amino acids: CASSPPRNEQFF. The CDR3 DNA is TGTGCCAGCAGTCCTCCACGGAATGAGCAGTTCTTC.

The chain recombines TRBV7-2 with TRBJ1-1, with TRBD1 matching 7 bases. Per the germline V gene, CDR1 is SGHTA and CDR2 is FQGNSA. The CDR3 has 13 residues. Trimming removed 3 bases from V and 6 bases from J; junction bases left unmatched: 4. The DNA for the CDR3 is TGTGCCAGCAGCTTTACAGGGGCCTCTGAAGCTTTCTTT. Protein: CASSFTGASEAFF. Combining the CDR3 with reference TRBV7-2 and TRBJ1-1 gives the whole variable domain GAGVSQSPSNKVTEKGKDVELRCDPISGHTALYWYRQSLGQGLEFLIYFQGNSAPDKSGLPSDRFSAERTGGSVSTLTIQRTQQEDSAVYLCASSFTGASEAFFGQGTRLTVV.

This chain links TRBV4-1 with TRBJ2-5; no definite D call. From germline, CDR1 is MGHRA and CDR2 YSYEKL. V was pared by 3 bases and J by 1 base, with 12 bases between. CDR3 length equals 15 residues. The CDR3 protein is CASSHVPGSQETQYF. In nucleotides, the CDR3 is TGCGCCAGCAGCCATGTCCCCGGGTCCCAAGAGACCCAGTACTTC.

The chain links TRBV13 to TRBJ1-2; no reliable D call. The V end lost 4 bases, the J end lost 7 bases, and 10 bases lay between the germline ends. Germline V gene lookup returns CDR1 PRHDT and CDR2 FYEKMQ (reference sequence). The CDR3 has 12 amino acids. This CDR3 reads CASSSRTGGYTF. The DNA for the CDR3 is TGTGCCAGCAGCTCTAGGACTGGTGGCTACACCTTC.

V gene TRBV3-1 (or the pseudogene TRBV3-2) combines with J gene TRBJ2-3; either TRBD1 or TRBD2 may fit D (5 bases each). The V end lost 2 bases, the J end lost 1 base, and 10 bases lay between the germline ends. Germline CDR1 is LGHDT and CDR2 is YNNKEL (reference sequence). The CDR3 spans 15 residues. The CDR3 is CASSQFGDRTDTQYF. The DNA for the CDR3 is TGTGCCAGCAGCCAATTTGGGGACCGCACAGATACGCAGTATTTT.

J is TRBJ1-1 and V is TRBV5-1; D call uncertain. This CDR3 region has 16 residues. V was trimmed by 1 base and J by 4 bases, leaving 17 bases between them. Germline CDR1 is SGHRS and CDR2 is YFSETQ. CDR3 protein: CASSLRLIGDSTEAFF. In DNA, the CDR3 is TGCGCCAGCAGCTTGCGGCTAATTGGTGATAGCACTGAAGCTTTCTTT. Using reference TRBV5-1 and TRBJ1-1 for the parts outside the CDR3, the full variable domain is KAGVTQTPRYLIKTRGQQVTLSCSPISGHRSVSWYQQTPGQGLQFLFEYFSETQRNKGNFPGRFSGRQFSNSRSEMNVSTLELGDSALYLCASSLRLIGDSTEAFFGQGTRLTVV.

The chain carries TRBV7-8 and TRBJ1-1; D not resolved. CDR1 and CDR2 (germline): SGHVS, FQNEAQ. The V end lost 1 base, the J end lost 2 bases, and 5 bases lay between the germline ends. This CDR3 comprises 13 residues. The CDR3 protein is CASSLVRNTEAFF. The CDR3 coding sequence is TGTGCCAGCAGCTTAGTTCGCAACACTGAAGCTTTCTTT. Based on the CDR3 plus reference TRBV7-8 and TRBJ1-1, the full variable domain is GAGVSQSPRYKVAKRGQDVALRCDPISGHVSLFWYQQALGQGPEFLTYFQNEAQLDKSGLPSDRFFAERPEGSVSTLKIQRTQQEDSAVYLCASSLVRNTEAFFGQGTRLTVV.